This T cell receptor beta chain was recorded in a study of shared clonotypes between healthy human individuals. This table comes from immunoSEQ multiplex PCR, and its TCRdb copy is limited to in-frame clones, with some not included. The sample includes approximately 350,000 clones, approximately 96% of them seen just once. Notes on this clone: Its antigen is not identified.

Overall study results and limits: Deeper or shallower sequencing was expected to change how clonotypes are shared among donors.

The germline gives CDR1 LNHNV, CDR2 YYDKDF (reference sequence). CDR3 length equals 15 residues. V lost 0 bases, J lost 3 bases, and 4 bases stayed unmatched. The clonotype was recovered from a man in his thirties or forties in good health. The chain couples TRBV15 to TRBJ2-7, with 8 nucleotides matching TRBD2. Sample: memory CD8+ T cells sorted from blood. The subset denotes: CD45RO+ cells pooled with CCR7-negative TemRA cells. CDR3 protein: CATSRDRTSFYEQYF. The DNA for the CDR3 is TGTGCCACCAGCAGAGACAGGACTAGCTTCTACGAGCAGTACTTC.